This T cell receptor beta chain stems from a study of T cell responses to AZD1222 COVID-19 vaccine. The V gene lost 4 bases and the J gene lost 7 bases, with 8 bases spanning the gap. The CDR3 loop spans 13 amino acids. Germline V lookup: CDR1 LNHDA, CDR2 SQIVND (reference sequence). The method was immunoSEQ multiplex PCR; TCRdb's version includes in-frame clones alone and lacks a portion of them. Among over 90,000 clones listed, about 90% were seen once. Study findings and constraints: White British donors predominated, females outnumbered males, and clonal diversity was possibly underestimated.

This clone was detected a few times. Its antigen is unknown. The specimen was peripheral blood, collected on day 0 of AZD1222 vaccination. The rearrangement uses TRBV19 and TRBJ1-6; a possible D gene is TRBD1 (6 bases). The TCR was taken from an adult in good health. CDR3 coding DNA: TGTGCCAGTAGTAAAGGGGGGAATTCACCCCTCCACTTT. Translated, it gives CASSKGGNSPLHF. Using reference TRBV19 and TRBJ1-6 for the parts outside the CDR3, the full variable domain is DGGITQSPKYLFRKEGQNVTLSCEQNLNHDAMYWYRQDPGQGLRLIYYSQIVNDFQKGDIAEGYSVSREKKESFPLTVTSAQKNPTAFYLCASSKGGNSPLHFGNGTRLTVT.